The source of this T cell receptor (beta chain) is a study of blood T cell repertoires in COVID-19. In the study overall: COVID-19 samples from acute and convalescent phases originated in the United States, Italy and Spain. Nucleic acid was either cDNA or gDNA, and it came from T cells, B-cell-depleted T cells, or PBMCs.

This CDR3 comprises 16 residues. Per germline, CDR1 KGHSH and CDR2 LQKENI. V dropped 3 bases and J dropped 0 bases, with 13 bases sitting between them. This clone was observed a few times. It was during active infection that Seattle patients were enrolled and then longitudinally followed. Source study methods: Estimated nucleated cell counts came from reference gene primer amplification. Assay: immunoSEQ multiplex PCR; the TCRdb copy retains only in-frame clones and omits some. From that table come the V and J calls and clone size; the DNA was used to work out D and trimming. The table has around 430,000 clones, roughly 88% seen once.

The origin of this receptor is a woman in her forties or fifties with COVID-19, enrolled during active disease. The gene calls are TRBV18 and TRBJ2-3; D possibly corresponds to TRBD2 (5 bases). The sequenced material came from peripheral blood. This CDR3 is CASSPTGLSSTDTQYF. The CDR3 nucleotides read TGTGCCAGCTCACCCACCGGACTTTCTAGCACAGATACGCAGTATTTT.